The 20 T cell receptor beta chains below were found in one sample sequenced in a study of resident and recirculating memory T cells in vitiligo. The protocol was immunoSEQ multiplex PCR, while the TCRdb copy is restricted to in-frame clones and leaves out a portion. The table shows tens of thousands of clones, with approximately 90% occurring only once. The sequenced material came from blood. The receptors shown here come from a male donor with vitiligo.

This sequence joins TRBV15 and TRBJ2-1; maybe TRBD1 (5 bases). This CDR3 has 16 residues. V was trimmed by 5 bases and J by 0 bases, leaving 14 bases between them. Germline V gene sequence: CDR1 LNHNV, CDR2 YYDKDF (reference sequence). CDR3 in amino acids: CATSAGYVSSYNEQFF. For the CDR3, the DNA is TGTGCCACCAGCGCAGGGTACGTGAGCTCCTACAATGAGCAGTTCTTC.

V usage is TRBV13 and J usage is TRBJ2-5; possible D gene TRBD2, 5 bases. V was shortened by 1 base and J by 5 bases, with 8 bases between the two germline ends. The V gene's germline CDR1 is PRHDT and CDR2 FYEKMQ (reference sequence). The CDR3 runs to 13 residues. The CDR3, as DNA: TGTGCCAGCAGCTTAGCGGGATCCGAGACCCAGTACTTC. Translation gives CASSLAGSETQYF. The full variable domain, in which reference TRBV13 and TRBJ2-5 provide the parts outside the CDR3, is AAGVIQSPRHLIKEKRETATLKCYPIPRHDTVYWYQQGPGQDPQFLISFYEKMQSDKGSIPDRFSAQQFSDYHSELNMSSLELGDSALYFCASSLAGSETQYFGPGTRLLVL.

V gene TRBV27 combines with J gene TRBJ2-7; D may be TRBD2 (7 bases). Germline V gene lookup returns CDR1 MNHEY and CDR2 SMNVEV (reference sequence). The CDR3 covers 14 residues. Trimming pared 4 bases from V and 9 bases from J, leaving 19 bases between. The DNA for the CDR3 is TGTGCCAGCAGTTGGGGGGGGACACCCAACTCGCAGTACTTC. Amino acids: CASSWGGTPNSQYF.

The V and J genes are TRBV5-5 and TRBJ1-5, with 8 bases fitting TRBD1. In germline, CDR1 is SGHKS, CDR2 YYEKEE (reference sequence). V lost 1 base to trimming and J lost 0 bases; unmatched junction nucleotides: 6. The CDR3 is 17 amino acids. CDR3 loop: CASSLTGGGYSNQPQHF. CDR3 bases: TGTGCCAGCAGCTTGACAGGGGGTGGATATAGCAATCAGCCCCAGCATTTT.

The rearrangement joins TRBV6-5 to TRBJ1-2; 8 bases agree with TRBD1. Unmatched junction bases numbered 8, after V lost 5 bases and J lost 6 bases. The CDR3 runs to 14 residues. Germline V gene sequence: CDR1 MNHEY, CDR2 SVGAGI. The CDR3 region is CASSRAGGADGYTF. The CDR3 DNA reads TGTGCCAGCAGTAGGGCAGGGGGCGCGGATGGCTACACCTTC.

The genes are TRBV6-6 and TRBJ2-1; D might be TRBD2 (5 bases). The V and J ends lost 1 base and 5 bases respectively, with 6 bases between them. Germline V gene lookup returns CDR1 MNHNY and CDR2 SVGAGI (reference sequence). This CDR3 has 13 amino acids. In DNA form, the CDR3 reads TGTGCCAGCAGTTACTACGGGGACAATGAGCAGTTCTTC. This encodes CASSYYGDNEQFF.

The V and J genes are TRBV4-1 and TRBJ2-3; the D gene is possibly TRBD2 (5 bases). Germline V gene lookup returns CDR1 MGHRA and CDR2 YSYEKL. The V gene lost 0 bases and the J gene lost 4 bases, with 11 bases spanning the gap. The CDR3 totals 15 residues. The CDR3 region has the DNA TGCGCCAGCAGCCAAGAAGCGGCTCGAGCAGATACGCAGTATTTT. This sequence encodes CASSQEAARADTQYF.

This chain connects TRBV7-3 to TRBJ2-7; D perhaps matches TRBD1 (6 bases). This CDR3 is 14 amino acids long. The V end lost 5 bases, the J end lost 4 bases, and 15 bases lay between the germline ends. Germline V gene data show CDR1 as SGHTA and CDR2 as FQGTGA. This chain's CDR3 is CASSAHRVGYEQYF. The CDR3 DNA is TGTGCCAGCAGCGCACACAGGGTTGGGTACGAGCAGTACTTC.

This clone was observed a single time. V gene TRBV4-3 combines with J gene TRBJ1-1; D ambiguous. There are 15 residues in the CDR3. The germline gives CDR1 LGHNA, CDR2 YSLEER. Trimming shortened V by 0 bases and J by 1 base, and 9 bases separated the two germline ends. The CDR3, as DNA: TGCGCCAGCAGCCAAGAGCGGGCCCCGAACACTGAAGCTTTCTTT. It specifies CASSQERAPNTEAFF.

The chain recombines TRBV7-3 with TRBJ1-1; D unclear. Looked up from germline, CDR1 is SGHTA and CDR2 is FQGTGA. V lost 0 bases, J lost 0 bases, and 8 bases lay in between. CDR3 length equals 15 residues. The CDR3, as DNA: TGTGCCAGCAGCTTAACTGCCGGGATGAACACTGAAGCTTTCTTT. Translated, it gives CASSLTAGMNTEAFF. Based on the CDR3 plus reference TRBV7-3 and TRBJ1-1, the full variable domain is GAGVSQTPSNKVTEKGKYVELRCDPISGHTALYWYRQSLGQGPEFLIYFQGTGAADDSGLPNDRFFAVRPEGSVSTLKIQRTERGDSAVYLCASSLTAGMNTEAFFGQGTRLTVV.

The chain carries TRBV19 and TRBJ2-3, with D tentatively TRBD2 (6 bases). Trimming cost V 11 bases and J 3 bases, with 15 bases left between them. Per the germline V gene, CDR1 is LNHDA and CDR2 is SQIVND (reference sequence). The CDR3 consists of 13 residues. The CDR3 spells CAHRERGTDTQYF. CDR3 coding DNA: TGTGCCCATCGGGAGCGTGGGACAGATACGCAGTATTTT.

The chain uses TRBV18 and TRBJ1-5, with D perhaps matching TRBD1 (5 bases). This CDR3 has 17 residues. Germline V gene data show CDR1 as KGHSH and CDR2 as LQKENI. V shed 3 bases and J shed 0 bases, with 15 bases lying between them. DNA for the CDR3: TGTGCCAGCTCACCCTTTCCCCAGGGAAATAGCAATCAGCCCCAGCATTTT. Translation: CASSPFPQGNSNQPQHF.

DNA of the CDR3: TGTGCCTGGAGGGACAGGCGTTCCTACGAGCAGTACTTC. This translates into CAWRDRRSYEQYF. The rearrangement uses TRBV30 and TRBJ2-7, with 7 bases matching TRBD1. CDR3 length equals 13 residues. CDR1 GTSNPN and CDR2 SVGIG come from the germline V gene (reference sequence). V dropped 3 bases and J dropped 1; count of bases not matched to a gene: 3. The whole variable domain, filled in from reference TRBV30 and TRBJ2-7, reads SQTIHQWPATLVQPVGSPLSLECTVEGTSNPNLYWYRQAAGRGLQLLFYSVGIGQISSEVPQNLSASRPQDRQFILSSKKLLLSDSGFYLCAWRDRRSYEQYFGPGTRLTVT.

This clone is a singleton in its sample. The V gene is TRBV2, the J gene TRBJ2-3, with 7 bases that match TRBD1. Looked up from germline, CDR1 is SNHLY and CDR2 is FYNNEI. V was pared by 6 bases and J by 1 base, with 4 bases of the junction left unmatched. There are 14 residues in the CDR3. This CDR3 reads CASSPGTGTDTQYF. CDR3 nucleotide sequence: TGTGCCAGCAGCCCCGGGACAGGCACAGATACGCAGTATTTT.

The rearrangement joins TRBV9 to TRBJ2-1, with 9 bases fitting TRBD2. J was trimmed by 4 bases and V by 2 bases; bases with no gene match: 4. Germline CDR1 is SGDLS and CDR2 is YYNGEE. This CDR3 contains 15 residues. In DNA form, the CDR3 reads TGTGCCAGCAGCGTTAGGACTAGCGCATACAATGAGCAGTTCTTC. Translation gives CASSVRTSAYNEQFF.

The chain combines TRBV27 with TRBJ2-1, with TRBD2 as a possible D gene (6 bases). Germline V gene lookup returns CDR1 MNHEY and CDR2 SMNVEV (reference sequence). Trimming took 4 bases from V and 3 from J, leaving 16 bases between them. The CDR3 extends over 16 amino acids. CDR3 in amino acids: CASSSRDSSGYNEQFF. In DNA, the CDR3 is TGTGCCAGCAGTTCTCGGGACTCCTCCGGCTACAATGAGCAGTTCTTC.

The V gene is TRBV7-9, the J gene TRBJ2-1; TRBD2 aligns across 11 bases. The trim removed 5 bases at V and 1 base at J, leaving 4 bases unmatched. CDR3 length: 16 amino acids. The V gene's germline CDR1 is SEHNR and CDR2 FQNEAQ (reference sequence). The CDR3 region has the DNA TGTGCCAGCAGCGCTAGCGGGAGGCCTTCCTACAATGAGCAGTTCTTC. Encoded protein: CASSASGRPSYNEQFF.

This chain connects TRBV27 to TRBJ2-3, with 9 bases identical to TRBD2. CDR1 is MNHEY, CDR2 SMNVEV, per germline (reference sequence). V shed 2 bases and J 1 base; nucleotides not matched to a gene: 1. The CDR3 consists of 15 residues. The CDR3 DNA is TGTGCCAGCAGTTTAAGACTAGCGGGCACAGATACGCAGTATTTT. Translating gives CASSLRLAGTDTQYF.

The chain employs TRBV6-1 and TRBJ2-7; TRBD2 agrees at 14 bases. Losses at the gene ends were 2 bases for V and 3 bases for J; bases not matched to a gene: 15. The CDR3 consists of 20 residues. Germline CDR1 is MNHNS and CDR2 is SASEGT. The CDR3 DNA is TGTGCCAGCAGTGAAAGACAGGGGACTAGCGGGAGACCCGCGGACTACGAGCAGTACTTC. It is translated as CASSERQGTSGRPADYEQYF.

CDR3 residues: CASSVAIRAETQYF. For the CDR3, the DNA is TGTGCCAGCAGCGTAGCTATCAGGGCTGAGACCCAGTACTTC. The J gene is TRBJ2-5, the V gene TRBV9; possibly TRBD1 for D (5 bases). This CDR3 region has 14 residues. Germline V gene data show CDR1 as SGDLS and CDR2 as YYNGEE. V dropped 0 bases and J dropped 5 bases, with 11 bases sitting between them.